Following are 30 T cell receptor beta chains from one sample sequenced in a study of T cell repertoires in cytomegalovirus infection. Via MiXCR, TCRdb re-called the reads, giving one row per CDR3 protein. The table includes approximately 350,000 distinct CDR3 sequences, about a third detected once. For these receptors, no antigen is known. Sequences were derived from cultured PBMCs, sampled from culture after CMV antigen stimulation. The origin of the receptors is a human donor in good health (CMV status not recorded). Some clones in this sample may be carry-over from other donors' samples.

The chain employs TRBV6-6 and TRBJ2-7; unclear D gene. The CDR3 is 16 amino acids. V lost 2 bases and J lost 2, with 16 bases in between. Looked up from germline, CDR1 is MNHNY and CDR2 is SVGAGI (reference sequence). This CDR3 reads CASSYKPPRGAYEQYV. As DNA, the CDR3 is TGTGCCAGCAGTTACAAGCCTCCCCGTGGGGCCTACGAGCAGTACGTC.

V usage is TRBV20-1 and J usage is TRBJ2-1; 13 bases line up with TRBD2. The CDR3 contains 14 residues. V shed 4 bases, J shed 8 bases, and the junction held 5 bases outside the gene matches. CDR1 and CDR2 from the germline V gene are DFQATT and SNEGSKA (reference sequence). DNA for the CDR3: TGCAGTGCTATACTAGCGGGAGGGCCCCATGAGCAGTTCTTC. Protein product: CSAILAGGPHEQFF.

This clonotype has more than one count but fewer than ten. The chain combines TRBV7-4 with TRBJ1-2; D possibly corresponds to TRBD1 (6 bases). CDR3 length: 15 amino acids. V lost 2 bases and J 4 bases, leaving 14 bases between the germline ends. Germline CDR1 is SGHVT and CDR2 is SQSDAQ. CDR3 in amino acids: CASSLWDTESYGYTF. In nucleotides, the CDR3 is TGTGCCAGCAGCTTATGGGACACGGAATCCTATGGCTACACCTTC.

At least ten counts were recorded for this clonotype. The chain carries TRBV7-2 and TRBJ1-4; maybe TRBD1 (5 bases). V shed 5 bases and J shed 5 bases, with 18 bases lying between them. Per the germline V gene, CDR1 is SGHTA and CDR2 is FQGNSA. The CDR3 spans 16 residues. The CDR3 DNA reads TGTGCCAGCAGCCATGGATACCGGGACGGGAATGAAAAACTGTTTTTT. Translating it yields CASSHGYRDGNEKLFF.

A few counts support this clonotype. V usage is TRBV2 and J usage is TRBJ2-1, with 8 bases fitting TRBD1. Germline V gene data show CDR1 as SNHLY and CDR2 as FYNNEI. V was clipped by 6 bases and J by 2 bases; unmatched bases: 9. CDR3 length: 16 amino acids. The DNA for the CDR3 is TGTGCCAGCAGCTCTAAGGGACAGGCGGCCTACAATGAGCAGTTCTTC. Encoded protein: CASSSKGQAAYNEQFF. Full variable domain (outside the CDR3, taken from reference TRBV2 and TRBJ2-1): EPEVTQTPSHQVTQMGQEVILRCVPISNHLYFYWYRQILGQKVEFLVSFYNNEISEKSEIFDDQFSVERPDGSNFTLKIRSTKLEDSAMYFCASSSKGQAAYNEQFFGPGTRLTVL.

V gene TRBV19 combines with J gene TRBJ2-1; the match to TRBD1 covers 12 bases. V lost 2 bases to trimming and J lost 15 bases; unmatched junction nucleotides: 8. CDR1 and CDR2 from the germline V gene are LNHDA and SQIVND (reference sequence). This CDR3 is built from 14 residues. CDR3 protein: CASSIQGQGAYWFF. Written as DNA, the CDR3 is TGTGCCAGTAGTATACAGGGACAGGGGGCATATTGGTTCTTC.

V and J are TRBV19 and TRBJ2-3; no clear D. Between the trimmed V and J ends, which lost 8 bases and 0 bases, there was a span of 21 bases. Germline loops: CDR1 LNHDA, CDR2 SQIVND (reference sequence). The CDR3 is 17 residues long. The CDR3 here is CASQVVTGPLSTDTQYF. In DNA form, the CDR3 reads TGTGCCAGTCAAGTCGTTACGGGCCCCCTAAGCACAGATACGCAGTATTTT. Together with reference TRBV19 and TRBJ2-3, the CDR3 gives the full variable domain: DGGITQSPKYLFRKEGQNVTLSCEQNLNHDAMYWYRQDPGQGLRLIYYSQIVNDFQKGDIAEGYSVSREKKESFPLTVTSAQKNPTAFYLCASQVVTGPLSTDTQYFGPGTRLTVL.

V gene TRBV6-2 or TRBV6-3 combines with J gene TRBJ2-7; D possibly corresponds to TRBD1 (5 bases). Trimming stripped 5 bases from V and 2 bases from J, with 19 bases between. Per the germline V gene, CDR1 is MNHEY and CDR2 is SVGEGT. The CDR3 sequence is 16 residues long. As DNA, the CDR3 is TGTGCCAGCAGTGGGTTTGGGCAGGGTCGTACCTACGAGCAGTACGTC. This encodes CASSGFGQGRTYEQYV.

The chain uses TRBV4-1 and TRBJ1-2; unclear D gene. Germline assignment: CDR1 MGHRA and CDR2 YSYEKL. This CDR3 spans 14 amino acids. V was clipped by 3 bases and J by 4 bases, with 12 bases between them. DNA of the CDR3: TGCGCCAGCAGCCAGGCTTCAGGATTCTATGGCTACACCTTC. Translated, it gives CASSQASGFYGYTF.

The chain joins TRBV5-6 to TRBJ2-7; D perhaps matches TRBD2 (5 bases). This CDR3 has 14 residues. From germline, CDR1 is SGHDT and CDR2 YYEEEE. Trimming took off 4 bases at V and 7 bases at J, with 18 bases between the two ends. The CDR3 region has the DNA TGTGCCAGCAGCGGGCGGGCAGGCGCTGGGGAGCAGTACTTC. This encodes CASSGRAGAGEQYF. Filled out from reference TRBV5-6 and TRBJ2-7, the complete variable domain reads DAGVTQSPTHLIKTRGQQVTLRCSPKSGHDTVSWYQQALGQGPQFIFQYYEEEERQRGNFPDRFSGHQFPNYSSELNVNALLLGDSALYLCASSGRAGAGEQYFGPGTRLTVT.

This clonotype turned up a few times. The rearrangement links TRBV6-1 to TRBJ2-7; D not certain. Germline lookup yields CDR1 MNHNS and CDR2 SASEGT. Trimming stripped 0 bases from V and 4 bases from J, with 10 bases between. The CDR3 is made up of 14 amino acids. The CDR3 reads CASSEADAWYEQYF. DNA of the CDR3: TGTGCCAGCAGTGAAGCGGATGCTTGGTACGAGCAGTACTTC.

In this sample, this clonotype turned up a few times. The chain is built from TRBV6-6 and TRBJ2-5; D gene unclear. There are 14 residues in the CDR3. The germline V gene has CDR1 MNHNY and CDR2 SVGAGI (reference sequence). Deletions cut 2 bases from V and 5 bases from J, with 12 bases between. The CDR3 DNA follows: TGTGCCAGCAGTTACGTTCCCGTGTCGGAGACCCAGTACTTC. It yields the protein CASSYVPVSETQYF.

At least ten counts were recorded for this clonotype. V usage is TRBV7-9 and J usage is TRBJ1-1; D uncertain. This CDR3 is built from 14 residues. V lost 1 base to trimming and J lost 5 bases, with 11 bases between them. Germline CDR1 is SEHNR and CDR2 is FQNEAQ (reference sequence). As DNA, the CDR3 is TGTGCCAGCAGCTTAGAGGGCGGAGGGACTGAAGCTTTCTTT. It specifies CASSLEGGGTEAFF. Full variable domain (rest looked up from reference TRBV7-9 and TRBJ1-1): DTGVSQNPRHKITKRGQNVTFRCDPISEHNRLYWYRQTLGQGPEFLTYFQNEAQLEKSRLLSDRFSAERPKGSFSTLEIQRTEQGDSAMYLCASSLEGGGTEAFFGQGTRLTVV.

The chain couples TRBV7-2 to TRBJ2-5; 9 bases fit TRBD1. The CDR3 totals 17 residues. Germline V gene sequence: CDR1 SGHTA, CDR2 FQGNSA. Germline trimming cut 0 bases from V and 5 bases from J; bases unmatched to any gene: 10. The CDR3 DNA is TGTGCCAGCAGCTTAGCCCCTCAACTCGGACAGGGGGAGACCCAGTACTTC. This sequence encodes CASSLAPQLGQGETQYF.

This clonotype was observed many times. The rearrangement links TRBV6-2 or TRBV6-3 to TRBJ2-3, with D maybe TRBD2 (5 bases). CDR1 is MNHEY and CDR2 is SVGEGT in the germline V gene. The CDR3 runs 14 residues. With 6 bases removed from V and 0 bases from J, the gap between germline ends came to 10 bases. The CDR3: CASSPGTSTDTQYF. CDR3 bases: TGTGCCAGCAGCCCGGGAACGAGCACAGATACGCAGTATTTT.

The rearrangement uses TRBV7-2 and TRBJ2-1; D unclear. V lost 5 bases to trimming and J lost 4 bases, with 9 bases between them. Germline loops: CDR1 SGHTA, CDR2 FQGNSA. This CDR3 is built from 13 residues. In DNA, the CDR3 is TGTGCCAGCAGCCGAGCTACATACAATGAGCAGTTCTTC. Translating it yields CASSRATYNEQFF. Full variable domain (remainder filled in from reference TRBV7-2 and TRBJ2-1): GAGVSQSPSNKVTEKGKDVELRCDPISGHTALYWYRQSLGQGLEFLIYFQGNSAPDKSGLPSDRFSAERTGGSVSTLTIQRTQQEDSAVYLCASSRATYNEQFFGPGTRLTVL.

This clonotype was found a few times. The V call is TRBV6-2 or TRBV6-3, the J call TRBJ2-2; unclear D gene. This CDR3 is built from 17 residues. V lost 4 bases, J lost 3 bases, and 18 bases lay in between. Germline V gene data show CDR1 as MNHEY and CDR2 as SVGEGT. In DNA form, the CDR3 reads TGTGCCAGCAGTTCACCGACCCAGATTCTTTACACCGGGGAGCTGTTTTTT. It specifies CASSSPTQILYTGELFF.

This clonotype has a handful of counts. DNA for the CDR3: TGTGCCAGCAGTCCCTGGACAGGGGTGGAGACCCAGTACTTC. Encoded protein: CASSPWTGVETQYF. The chain carries TRBV28 and TRBJ2-5; 9 bases fit TRBD1. Losses at the gene ends were 5 bases for V and 5 bases for J; bases not matched to a gene: 6. The germline gives CDR1 MDHEN, CDR2 SYDVKM. The CDR3 runs 14 residues.

In its sample, this clonotype was seen once. This chain links TRBV14 with TRBJ2-5; TRBD1 matches 11 bases. Germline V gene lookup returns CDR1 SGHDN and CDR2 FVKESK. There are 16 residues in the CDR3. Trimming took 3 bases from V and 1 from J; bases not matched to a gene: 4. CDR3 protein: CASSQGDRGSQETQYF. The CDR3 coding sequence is TGTGCCAGCAGCCAGGGGGACAGGGGGTCCCAAGAGACCCAGTACTTC.

In this sample, this clonotype turned up a few times. This chain joins TRBV24-1 and TRBJ2-6; 8 bases agree with TRBD1. Per germline, CDR1 KGHDR and CDR2 SFDVKD. The V segment lost 3 bases and the J segment 1 base; nucleotides outside the gene matches: 1. The CDR3 runs 16 residues. In nucleotides, the CDR3 is TGTGCCACCAGTGATCGACAGGGGTCTGGGGCCAACGTCCTGACTTTC. Its translation is CATSDRQGSGANVLTF.

This clonotype occurred many times. The rearrangement joins TRBV12-3 or TRBV12-4 to TRBJ1-2, with D maybe TRBD1 (5 bases). The CDR3 loop spans 14 amino acids. V lost 6 bases to trimming and J lost 4 bases, with 15 bases between them. Here the CDR3 DNA reads TGTGCCAGCAGCCGGGACGGGAAAACCTATGGCTACACCTTC. It translates to CASSRDGKTYGYTF.

This clonotype was counted a few times. V and J are TRBV13 and TRBJ2-1, with 12 nucleotides matching TRBD2. The V and J ends lost 7 bases and 5 bases, in that order; junction bases with no gene match: 15. The CDR3 contains 18 residues. Germline values: CDR1 PRHDT, CDR2 FYEKMQ (reference sequence). CDR3 DNA sequence: TGTGCCAGCACACGAACCCGACTAGCGGGAGTTTGGGACAATGAGCAGTTCTTC. Translating it yields CASTRTRLAGVWDNEQFF.

The chain couples TRBV7-9 to TRBJ2-3, with 9 bases identical to TRBD1. The V gene's germline CDR1 is SEHNR and CDR2 FQNEAQ (reference sequence). Losses at the gene ends were 4 bases for V and 10 bases for J; bases not matched to a gene: 9. This CDR3 is 14 amino acids long. The CDR3 nucleotides read TGTGCCAGCAGCTCAGGGACAGGGAATTTTGCGCAGTATTTT. Residues: CASSSGTGNFAQYF. The entire variable domain, with the rest obtained from reference TRBV7-9 and TRBJ2-3, is as follows: DTGVSQNPRHKITKRGQNVTFRCDPISEHNRLYWYRQTLGQGPEFLTYFQNEAQLEKSRLLSDRFSAERPKGSFSTLEIQRTEQGDSAMYLCASSSGTGNFAQYFGPGTRLTVL.

The V call is TRBV20-1, the J call TRBJ2-4, with 8 bases that match TRBD1. This CDR3 contains 16 residues. The junction had 13 bases not matched to a gene; V was cut back by 0 bases and J by 9 bases. Germline V lookup: CDR1 DFQATT, CDR2 SNEGSKA (reference sequence). CDR3: CSARDVRGLLRSIQYF. The CDR3 coding sequence is TGCAGTGCTAGAGATGTCAGGGGGCTTTTGAGAAGCATTCAGTACTTC.

This chain connects TRBV5-4 to TRBJ2-5; the D call may be TRBD1 or TRBD2 (6 bases each). Germline CDR1 and CDR2: SGHNT and YYREEE (reference sequence). The CDR3 sequence is 14 residues long. V was pared by 5 bases and J by 2 bases, with 13 bases between. The CDR3 nucleotides read TGTGCCAGCAGGGTAGGGGGGAATCAAGAGACCCAGTACTTC. Amino acids: CASRVGGNQETQYF. The full variable domain, in which reference TRBV5-4 and TRBJ2-5 provide the parts outside the CDR3, is ETGVTQSPTHLIKTRGQQVTLRCSSQSGHNTVSWYQQALGQGPQFIFQYYREEENGRGNFPPRFSGLQFPNYSSELNVNALELDDSALYLCASRVGGNQETQYFGPGTRLLVL.

The chain couples TRBV18 to TRBJ2-1, with 9 bases aligning to TRBD2. CDR3 length: 16 residues. Trimming removed 3 bases from V and 1 base from J; junction bases left unmatched: 4. Germline assignment: CDR1 KGHSH and CDR2 LQKENI. CDR3 in amino acids: CASSPLAGNSYNEQFF. CDR3 bases: TGTGCCAGCTCACCCCTAGCGGGAAATTCCTACAATGAGCAGTTCTTC.

A few counts support this clonotype. V is TRBV28 and J is TRBJ2-7; D ambiguous. The germline V and J ends were trimmed by 5 bases and 1 base, with 6 bases remaining between them. CDR1 MDHEN and CDR2 SYDVKM come from the germline V gene. The CDR3 runs 12 residues. CDR3 nucleotide sequence: TGTGCCAGCAGTGTCAGTTCCTACGAGCAGTACTTC. Amino acid sequence: CASSVSSYEQYF.

The DNA for the CDR3 is TGTGCCAGCAGCCCGGGACAGACTTTCTACGAGCAGTACTTC. Its translation: CASSPGQTFYEQYF. The chain links TRBV28 to TRBJ2-7; 7 positions agree with TRBD1. The germline CDR1 and CDR2 sequences are MDHEN and SYDVKM. Trimming at V came to 6 bases and at J to 3 bases, leaving 8 bases not matched to a gene. The CDR3 is made up of 14 amino acids.

This clonotype was counted only a few times. The V and J genes are TRBV7-9 and TRBJ1-1, with D tentatively TRBD1 (6 bases). CDR3 size: 17 residues. CDR1 is SEHNR, CDR2 FQNEAQ, per germline (reference sequence). Trimming stripped 5 bases from V and 0 bases from J, with 19 bases between. CDR3 sequence reads: CASSPRRGAGMNTEAFF. For the CDR3, the DNA is TGTGCCAGCAGCCCCCGTCGGGGGGCAGGAATGAACACTGAAGCTTTCTTT.

The DNA for the CDR3 is TGCAGTGCTAGCCCGGGAGGACAGGGGGGGACTGAAGCTTTCTTT. Protein: CSASPGGQGGTEAFF. V is TRBV20-1 and J is TRBJ1-1; 10 nucleotides line up with TRBD1. With V trimmed by 3 bases and J by 5 bases, 9 bases remained unmatched. The CDR3 is 15 residues long. Germline V CDR1 and CDR2: DFQATT, SNEGSKA (reference sequence).